Shown below are 23 T cell receptor beta chains from a single sample sequenced in a study of molecular identifiers for immune sequencing clone quantification. MiXCR, applied by TCRdb to the PCR reads, yields one record per CDR3 protein. The table lists approximately 670,000 distinct CDR3 sequences, about 20% of them singletons. The material sequenced was naive CD8+ T cells from blood, with Jurkat cell RNA spiked in. As to subset: FACS-sorted CD8+CD4-CCR7+CD45RA+ naive T cells. Receptors originate from a human donor in good health. Some libraries in this study had Jurkat cell RNA spiked in.

This clonotype was detected many times. The J gene is TRBJ1-1, the V gene TRBV6-5, with a weak D call TRBD1 (6 bases). This CDR3 spans 15 amino acids. The ends were cut back, 0 bases at V and 4 bases at J, with 12 bases in the middle. The V gene's germline CDR1 is MNHEY and CDR2 SVGAGI. The CDR3 DNA is TGTGCCAGCAGTTACTCGGGGGCTTTCGGCACTGAAGCTTTCTTT. Protein product: CASSYSGAFGTEAFF.

This clonotype was observed at least ten times. This chain connects TRBV28 to TRBJ1-3; TRBD1 agrees at 10 bases. The trim removed 6 bases at V and 4 bases at J, leaving 6 bases unmatched. The CDR3 contains 15 residues. The germline gives CDR1 MDHEN, CDR2 SYDVKM. The CDR3 reads CASSFDRGLGNTIYF. CDR3 in DNA: TGTGCCAGCAGCTTCGACAGGGGGCTCGGAAACACCATATATTTT.

The rearrangement joins TRBV13 to TRBJ1-1, with D maybe TRBD1 (5 bases). The V end was cut by 5 bases, the J end by 4 bases, with 26 bases between. In germline, CDR1 is PRHDT, CDR2 FYEKMQ (reference sequence). The length of the CDR3 is 18 residues. DNA for the CDR3: TGTGCCAGCAGCGCCCCCCCGGCAGGGAGCTTCGGGAGCACTGAAGCTTTCTTT. Translation: CASSAPPAGSFGSTEAFF.

This clonotype was picked up many times. The V and J genes are TRBV4-1 and TRBJ2-2; TRBD2 might be the D (5 bases). V lost 4 bases and J lost 5, with 14 bases in between. Germline assignment: CDR1 MGHRA and CDR2 YSYEKL. CDR3 length: 15 residues. The CDR3 loop reads CASSPGWGDTGELFF. CDR3 DNA sequence: TGCGCCAGCAGCCCAGGTTGGGGAGATACCGGGGAGCTGTTTTTT.

This clonotype is a singleton in its sample. Given a much more abundant clone one base away, this may be a read error. The CDR3 does not end in the conserved phenylalanine or tryptophan, so this is likely a read error. The V call is TRBV20-1, the J call TRBJ2-3; D may be TRBD2 (5 bases). Trimming removed 0 bases at V and 1 base at J, with 14 bases between. The CDR3 contains 16 residues. Germline V gene sequence: CDR1 DFQATT, CDR2 SNEGSKA (reference sequence). CDR3 bases: TGCAGTGCTAGAGATCCGAGCGGAATAGGCACAGATACGCAGTATTCT. This codes for CSARDPSGIGTDTQYS.

This clonotype was recorded a few times. The CDR3 coding sequence is TGCGCCAGCAGCCAAGAAGGGGGATCTAGCACAGATACGCAGTATTTT. It yields the protein CASSQEGGSSTDTQYF. This chain links TRBV4-1 with TRBJ2-3, with D tentatively TRBD1 (6 bases). CDR1 MGHRA and CDR2 YSYEKL come from the germline V gene. Trimming pared 0 bases from V and 0 bases from J, leaving 10 bases between. The length of the CDR3 is 16 residues.

Ten or more counts support this clonotype. The chain uses TRBV6-1 and TRBJ2-7; 8 bases fit TRBD2. The germline V gene encodes CDR1 MNHNS and CDR2 SASEGT. J gave up 1 base and V 8 bases, and 13 bases lay outside the gene matches. The CDR3 is made up of 16 amino acids. The CDR3 loop is CASPGAGAGVSYEQYF. CDR3 nucleotides: TGTGCCAGCCCTGGAGCGGGAGCCGGGGTTTCCTACGAGCAGTACTTC.

This clonotype appeared many times. The V gene is TRBV30, the J gene TRBJ2-1; D not certain. Per the germline V gene, CDR1 is GTSNPN and CDR2 is SVGIG (reference sequence). Trimming pared 3 bases from V and 2 bases from J, leaving 11 bases between. This CDR3 is built from 14 residues. The CDR3 is CAWSRGTAYNEQFF. DNA of the CDR3: TGTGCCTGGAGCCGAGGCACTGCCTACAATGAGCAGTTCTTC.

There are many counts of this clonotype. J is TRBJ1-1 and V is TRBV12-3 or TRBV12-4; D is ambiguous. Trimming pared 3 bases from V and 4 bases from J, leaving 9 bases between. The length of the CDR3 is 13 residues. The CDR3 is CASSFPGFTEAFF. The CDR3 DNA reads TGTGCCAGCAGTTTCCCGGGATTCACTGAAGCTTTCTTT.

On this clonotype itself: Being one base from a much bigger clone, this may be a read error. The V call is TRBV28, the J call TRBJ1-5, with 7 bases lining up with TRBD1. The germline V gene encodes CDR1 MDHEN and CDR2 SYDVKM. The CDR3 runs 14 residues. The CDR3 DNA is TGTGTCAGCAGCTATCAACAGGGGAATCAGCCCCAGCATTTT. The encoded protein is CVSSYQQGNQPQHF. Using reference TRBV28 and TRBJ1-5 for the parts outside the CDR3, the full variable domain is DVKVTQSSRYLVKRTGEKVFLECVQDMDHENMFWYRQDPGLGLRLIYFSYDVKMKEKGDIPEGYSVSREKKERFSLILESASTNQTSMYLCVSSYQQGNQPQHFGDGTRLSIL.

This clonotype was counted between two and nine times. The chain has TRBV6-5 and TRBJ1-6; weak D call: TRBD1 (6 bases). The length of the CDR3 is 16 residues. V was shortened by 2 bases and J by 7 bases, with 15 bases between the two germline ends. The germline CDR1 and CDR2 sequences are MNHEY and SVGAGI. CDR3 sequence (DNA): TGTGCCAGCAGTTACGTACAGGGTAATGTGAATTCACCCCTCCACTTT. It encodes CASSYVQGNVNSPLHF.

There are a few counts of this clonotype. The J gene is TRBJ2-7, the V gene TRBV14, with 7 bases matching TRBD1. The germline CDR1 and CDR2 sequences are SGHDN and FVKESK. There are 17 residues in the CDR3. Germline trimming cut 3 bases from V and 2 bases from J; bases unmatched to any gene: 13. The CDR3 DNA reads as TGTGCCAGCAGCCAGGGGACAGAAATAACCCCCGCCTACGAGCAGTACTTC. Translated, it gives CASSQGTEITPAYEQYF.

Note on this clonotype: This may be a read error: a much more frequent sequence differs by one nucleotide. This sequence joins TRBV15 and TRBJ1-6; TRBD1 might be the D (5 bases). In germline, CDR1 is LNHNV, CDR2 YYDKDF (reference sequence). V was shortened by 5 bases and J by 4 bases, with 12 bases between the two germline ends. The CDR3 length is 15 residues. CDR3 sequence: CATSGGDGYNSPLHF. Written as DNA, the CDR3 is TGTGCCACCAGCGGTGGGGACGGGTATAATTCACCCCTCCACTTT.

This clonotype was recorded at least ten times. The CDR3 DNA reads TGTGCCAGCAGCCCGGGACGGACTAGCAATCAGCCCCAGCATTTT. Encoded protein: CASSPGRTSNQPQHF. The chain combines TRBV7-2 with TRBJ1-5; tentative D call: TRBD1 (5 bases). V was clipped by 5 bases and J by 0 bases, with 11 bases between them. Germline V gene lookup returns CDR1 SGHTA and CDR2 FQGNSA. The CDR3 runs 15 residues.

The gene calls are TRBV5-6 and TRBJ2-5, with TRBD1 identical over 10 bases. J lost 1 base, V lost 3 bases, and 0 bases had no gene match. The germline CDR1 and CDR2 sequences are SGHDT and YYEEEE. The CDR3 is 14 amino acids. CDR3 amino acids: CASSWDRGQETQYF. In DNA form, the CDR3 reads TGTGCCAGCAGCTGGGACAGGGGCCAAGAGACCCAGTACTTC.

This clonotype was recorded many times. The rearrangement uses TRBV4-3 and TRBJ2-7; no clear D. Germline V CDR1 and CDR2: LGHNA, YSLEER. The CDR3 runs to 15 residues. Trimming left V 1 base short and J 0 bases short, with 10 bases between. CDR3 loop: CASSQGERSSYEQYF. DNA of the CDR3: TGCGCCAGCAGCCAAGGAGAGAGGAGCTCCTACGAGCAGTACTTC.

CDR3 loop: CAISERGLSYEQYF. As DNA, the CDR3 is TGTGCCATCAGTGAGCGAGGACTGTCCTACGAGCAGTACTTC. The V and J genes are TRBV10-3 and TRBJ2-7; weak D call: TRBD2 (5 bases). The CDR3 runs 14 residues. CDR1 and CDR2 from the germline V gene are ENHRY and SYGVKD. V was trimmed by 2 bases and J by 1 base, leaving 9 bases between them.

Comment on this clonotype: At one boundary the junction diverges from the germline segment, which might be a read error. The V gene is TRBV4-3, the J gene TRBJ2-3, with TRBD2 matching over 7 bases. CDR3 size: 14 residues. The V gene's germline CDR1 is LGHNA and CDR2 YSLEER. The CDR3 region is CGEGAGNGSDTQYF. For the CDR3, the DNA is TGCGGCGAGGGAGCGGGGAACGGCTCAGATACGCAGTATTTC.

Many counts were recorded for this clonotype. The chain carries TRBV4-1 and TRBJ1-1; 8 positions agree with TRBD1. With V trimmed by 4 bases and J by 5 bases, 9 bases remained unmatched. This CDR3 comprises 15 residues. From germline, CDR1 is MGHRA and CDR2 YSYEKL. The CDR3, as DNA: TGCGCCAGCAGCCTCCAGGGGGCAGGTGGTACTGAAGCTTTCTTT. The encoded protein is CASSLQGAGGTEAFF.

This clonotype was picked up a small number of times. CDR3 sequence (DNA): TGTGCCAGTAGTGCTTGGACAGAAAACACCGGGGAGCTGTTTTTT. It codes for CASSAWTENTGELFF. The chain carries TRBV19 and TRBJ2-2, with D maybe TRBD1 (6 bases). The germline V gene encodes CDR1 LNHDA and CDR2 SQIVND (reference sequence). The V end was cut by 5 bases, the J end by 2 bases, with 12 bases between. The CDR3 covers 15 residues.

The genes are TRBV6-6 and TRBJ2-7; D may match TRBD1 or TRBD2 (5 bases each). With 11 bases removed from V and 3 bases from J, the gap between germline ends came to 17 bases. The CDR3 runs to 13 residues. Germline V gene lookup returns CDR1 MNHNY and CDR2 SVGAGI (reference sequence). CDR3 coding DNA: TGTGCCGCCAACCCCGGGACGTACTACGAGCAGTACTTC. It translates to CAANPGTYYEQYF.

Note on this clonotype: This sequence may be a read error, since a much larger clone differs from it by one base. The rearrangement uses TRBV19 and TRBJ2-3; 7 bases fit TRBD2. This CDR3 comprises 13 residues. V shed 6 bases and J 8 bases; nucleotides not matched to a gene: 8. Germline V CDR1 and CDR2: LNHDA, SQIVND (reference sequence). The CDR3 DNA reads TGTGCCAGTAGCTTTTTTACGGGGGGTACGCAGTATTTT. It codes for CASSFFTGGTQYF.

This clonotype was detected many times. This chain connects TRBV7-9 to TRBJ2-7; D is perhaps TRBD2 (6 bases). Germline CDR1 is SEHNR and CDR2 is FQNEAQ (reference sequence). Trimming shortened V by 5 bases and J by 3 bases, and 14 bases separated the two germline ends. The CDR3 is made up of 14 amino acids. Here the CDR3 reads CASSLRDQGYEQYF. The CDR3, as DNA: TGTGCCAGCAGCCTGCGGGACCAGGGCTACGAGCAGTACTTC. The full variable domain, its missing parts supplied by reference TRBV7-9 and TRBJ2-7, is DTGVSQNPRHKITKRGQNVTFRCDPISEHNRLYWYRQTLGQGPEFLTYFQNEAQLEKSRLLSDRFSAERPKGSFSTLEIQRTEQGDSAMYLCASSLRDQGYEQYFGPGTRLTVT.